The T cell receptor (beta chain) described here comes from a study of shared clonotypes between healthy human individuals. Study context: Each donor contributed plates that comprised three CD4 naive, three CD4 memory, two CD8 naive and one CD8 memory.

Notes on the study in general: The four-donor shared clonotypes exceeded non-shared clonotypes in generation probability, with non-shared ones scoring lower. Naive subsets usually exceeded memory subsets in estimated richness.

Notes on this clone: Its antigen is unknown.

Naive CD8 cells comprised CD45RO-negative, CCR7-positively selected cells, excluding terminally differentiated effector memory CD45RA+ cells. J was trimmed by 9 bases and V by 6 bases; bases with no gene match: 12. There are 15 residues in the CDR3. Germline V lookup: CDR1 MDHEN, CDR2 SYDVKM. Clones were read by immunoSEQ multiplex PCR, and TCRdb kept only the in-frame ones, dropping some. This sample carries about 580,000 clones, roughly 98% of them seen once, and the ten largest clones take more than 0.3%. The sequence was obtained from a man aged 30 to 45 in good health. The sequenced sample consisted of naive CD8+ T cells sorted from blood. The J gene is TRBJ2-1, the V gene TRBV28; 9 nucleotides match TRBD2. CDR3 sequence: CASRIPPSGVGEQFF. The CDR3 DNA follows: TGTGCCAGCAGAATCCCCCCTAGCGGGGTCGGTGAGCAGTTCTTC.